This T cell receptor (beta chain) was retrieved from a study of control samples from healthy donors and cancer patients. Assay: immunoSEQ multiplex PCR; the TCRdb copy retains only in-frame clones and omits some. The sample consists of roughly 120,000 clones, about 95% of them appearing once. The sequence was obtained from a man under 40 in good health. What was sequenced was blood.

The CDR3 region has the DNA TGTGCCATCAGTGGCAGCGGGGGGGCCTTGAATGAGCAGTTCTTC. Its translation: CAISGSGGALNEQFF. The rearrangement uses TRBV10-3 and TRBJ2-1; 10 bases are a match to TRBD2. Germline V CDR1 and CDR2: ENHRY, SYGVKD. Unmatched junction bases numbered 7, after V lost 4 bases and J lost 7 bases. The CDR3 consists of 15 residues.